The 29 T cell receptor beta chains listed next were all sequenced from one sample in a study of shared clonotypes between healthy human individuals. Clones were sequenced by immunoSEQ multiplex PCR, and TCRdb holds only the in-frame ones, with some missing. The repertoire holds 2 million to 2.5 million clones, with more than 85% as singletons. Sequenced material: naive CD4+ T cells from PBMCs. The sample's subset: CD45RA+ positively selected. These TCRs come from a man aged 18 to 35 in good health. Some clones in this sample may be carry-over from other donors' samples.

The chain employs TRBV5-6 and TRBJ1-1; D is unresolved. CDR3 length: 14 residues. The V end lost 3 bases, the J end lost 1 base, and 10 bases lay between the germline ends. CDR1 SGHDT and CDR2 YYEEEE come from the germline V gene. The CDR3 region is CASSSLQRNTEAFF. In DNA form, the CDR3 reads TGTGCCAGCAGCTCTTTACAGCGGAACACTGAAGCTTTCTTT.

A word on this clone: Other DNA variants within this sample encode the same CDR3. This chain links TRBV5-1 with TRBJ1-1; D is perhaps TRBD1 (6 bases). Germline CDR1 is SGHRS and CDR2 is YFSETQ. Between the trimmed V and J ends, which lost 0 bases and 4 bases, there was a span of 13 bases. The CDR3 runs to 15 residues. This CDR3 reads CASSLVGGPSTEAFF. DNA for the CDR3: TGCGCCAGCAGCTTGGTCGGGGGGCCGAGCACTGAAGCTTTCTTT.

Here the CDR3 reads CASSFNQGANTEAFF. The DNA of the CDR3 is TGTGCCAGCAGCTTCAATCAGGGGGCGAACACTGAAGCTTTCTTT. V usage is TRBV7-3 and J usage is TRBJ1-1, with TRBD1 matching over 8 bases. In germline, CDR1 is SGHTA, CDR2 FQGTGA. J gave up 1 base and V 3 bases, and 4 bases lay outside the gene matches. CDR3 length equals 15 residues.

The rearrangement joins TRBV19 to TRBJ2-1; D might be TRBD1 (5 bases). CDR1 and CDR2 (germline): LNHDA, SQIVND (reference sequence). This CDR3 has 14 residues. Trimming removed 5 bases at V and 2 bases at J, with 10 bases between. The CDR3 DNA follows: TGTGCCAGTAGTTACAGGTTCACCTACAATGAGCAGTTCTTC. Its translation: CASSYRFTYNEQFF.

V gene TRBV7-2 combines with J gene TRBJ2-7, with TRBD1 matching 8 bases. The CDR3 sequence is 14 residues long. Germline V gene data show CDR1 as SGHTA and CDR2 as FQGNSA. Unmatched junction bases numbered 1, after V lost 3 bases and J lost 0 bases. CDR3 DNA sequence: TGTGCCAGCAGCTTGGGACAGGTCTCCTACGAGCAGTACTTC. Translating it yields CASSLGQVSYEQYF.

This chain uses TRBV5-8 with TRBJ2-6; TRBD1 matches at 8 bases. The V gene's germline CDR1 is SGHTS and CDR2 YDEGEE. This CDR3 comprises 17 residues. The trim removed 1 base at V and 0 bases at J, leaving 3 bases unmatched. The CDR3 sequence: CASSLRTGFSGANVLTF. The CDR3 nucleotides are TGTGCCAGCAGCTTGAGGACAGGGTTCTCTGGGGCCAACGTCCTGACTTTC.

This clone was found once. The chain employs TRBV9 and TRBJ1-2, with D perhaps matching TRBD1 (5 bases). Trimming cost V 1 base and J 4 bases, with 17 bases left between them. The germline V gene encodes CDR1 SGDLS and CDR2 YYNGEE. The CDR3 has 16 residues. CDR3 DNA sequence: TGTGCCAGCAGCGTATCAGACGGGGACTGGGGCTATGGCTACACCTTC. It yields the protein CASSVSDGDWGYGYTF. Full variable domain (remainder filled in from reference TRBV9 and TRBJ1-2): DSGVTQTPKHLITATGQRVTLRCSPRSGDLSVYWYQQSLDQGLQFLIQYYNGEERAKGNILERFSAQQFPDLHSELNLSSLELGDSALYFCASSVSDGDWGYGYTFGSGTRLTVV.

The V gene is TRBV5-1, the J gene TRBJ2-3, with 9 bases that match TRBD2. The V segment lost 1 base and the J segment 0 bases; nucleotides outside the gene matches: 6. CDR1 and CDR2 (germline): SGHRS, YFSETQ. The CDR3 has 17 residues. In DNA form, the CDR3 reads TGCGCCAGCAGCTTGAAGCGGGAGGCCCTTAGCACAGATACGCAGTATTTT. This codes for CASSLKREALSTDTQYF.

The rearrangement links TRBV28 to TRBJ2-7, with a tentative D call TRBD1 (6 bases). The CDR3 length is 16 residues. Per germline, CDR1 MDHEN and CDR2 SYDVKM. Deletions cut 5 bases from V and 4 bases from J, with 21 bases between. The CDR3 coding sequence is TGTGCCAGCAGTCCAGAGTCGGAGACAGGATCGTACGAGCAGTACTTC. Translating it yields CASSPESETGSYEQYF.

This chain uses TRBV7-9 with TRBJ2-5, with TRBD2 matching over 8 bases. Germline V gives CDR1 SEHNR, CDR2 FQNEAQ (reference sequence). The junction had 12 bases not matched to a gene; V was cut back by 5 bases and J by 4 bases. This CDR3 region has 16 residues. CDR3 sequence: CASSRWRGDTPETQYF. The CDR3 nucleotides are TGTGCCAGCAGCAGATGGCGGGGGGACACCCCAGAGACCCAGTACTTC.

V usage is TRBV7-6 and J usage is TRBJ2-3, with 10 bases matching TRBD2. This CDR3 region has 16 residues. From germline, CDR1 is SGHVS and CDR2 FNYEAQ. Unmatched junction bases numbered 5, after V lost 5 bases and J lost 0 bases. CDR3 loop: CASSLQAGGSTDTQYF. The CDR3 bases are TGTGCCAGCAGCCTTCAAGCGGGAGGGAGCACAGATACGCAGTATTTT.

The CDR3 bases are TGCGCCAGCAGCGGCAAATCGGGATCCGGGGAGCTGTTTTTT. Its protein is CASSGKSGSGELFF. The chain combines TRBV5-1 with TRBJ2-2; TRBD2 might be the D (5 bases). With 4 bases removed from V and 6 bases from J, the gap between germline ends came to 13 bases. The CDR3 extends over 14 amino acids. Germline V lookup: CDR1 SGHRS, CDR2 YFSETQ.

This clone was observed once. This chain joins TRBV28 and TRBJ2-1; 9 bases line up with TRBD1. Germline V gives CDR1 MDHEN, CDR2 SYDVKM. V shed 5 bases and J 4 bases; nucleotides not matched to a gene: 6. CDR3 length: 15 amino acids. The CDR3 bases are TGTGCCAGCAGTCCTGCCGGGACAGGGTACAATGAGCAGTTCTTC. Protein sequence: CASSPAGTGYNEQFF.

As concerns this clone: At the DNA level, this CDR3 is encoded by other sequences in the same sample as well. This chain connects TRBV5-1 to TRBJ2-3, with 7 bases identical to TRBD1. There are 13 residues in the CDR3. The junction had 4 bases not matched to a gene; V was cut back by 4 bases and J by 5 bases. From germline, CDR1 is SGHRS and CDR2 YFSETQ. CDR3 region: CASSHTGEDTQYF. For the CDR3, the DNA is TGCGCCAGCAGCCACACAGGGGAAGATACGCAGTATTTT.

The chain couples TRBV18 to TRBJ1-3; D uncertain. Per the germline V gene, CDR1 is KGHSH and CDR2 is LQKENI. V lost 1 base and J lost 0, with 7 bases in between. The CDR3 sequence is 15 residues long. In nucleotides, the CDR3 is TGTGCCAGCTCACCACAGAGCTTCTCTGGAAACACCATATATTTT. This translates into CASSPQSFSGNTIYF.

The gene calls are TRBV6-9 and TRBJ1-4; possible D gene TRBD1, 5 bases. Germline-derived CDR1 and CDR2 are MNHGY and SVAAGI. This CDR3 comprises 13 residues. V was shortened by 6 bases and J by 10 bases, with 15 bases between the two germline ends. CDR3 coding DNA: TGTGCCAGCAGCGACAGTTTAGATGGAAAACTGTTTTTT. This translates into CASSDSLDGKLFF.

This clone has more than one count but fewer than ten. The V gene is TRBV7-8, the J gene TRBJ1-3, with D unclear. Deletions cut 5 bases from V and 2 bases from J, with 19 bases between. This CDR3 region has 17 residues. Germline CDR1 is SGHVS and CDR2 is FQNEAQ. The CDR3 DNA reads as TGTGCCAGCAGCCGGGCCTTCGGTACTGCGGCTGGAAACACCATATATTTT. Its translation: CASSRAFGTAAGNTIYF.

The chain carries TRBV30 and TRBJ1-2; D not certain. Trimming took off 4 bases at V and 0 bases at J, with 12 bases between the two ends. Germline lookup yields CDR1 GTSNPN and CDR2 SVGIG (reference sequence). The CDR3 runs to 14 residues. The CDR3 DNA sequence: TGTGCCTGGACGGAGTGGGAGACTAACTATGGCTACACCTTC. This sequence encodes CAWTEWETNYGYTF.

This clone occurred a few times. The chain uses TRBV2 and TRBJ2-5; possible D gene TRBD2, 7 bases. V was cut by 7 bases and J by 7 bases, with 16 bases left in between. The CDR3 spans 13 residues. The germline CDR1 and CDR2 sequences are SNHLY and FYNNEI. The CDR3 region has the DNA TGTGCCAGCACCAGCGAAAGGGGGGGGACCCAGTACTTC. Amino acids: CASTSERGGTQYF.

The J gene is TRBJ2-6, the V gene TRBV6-5; no clear D gene. Germline lookup yields CDR1 MNHEY and CDR2 SVGAGI. The CDR3 consists of 16 residues. The germline V and J ends were trimmed by 6 bases and 0 bases, with 12 bases remaining between them. The CDR3 region has the DNA TGTGCCAGCAGATACGTACCTGGCTCTGGGGCCAACGTCCTGACTTTC. Translating it yields CASRYVPGSGANVLTF.

The chain joins TRBV19 to TRBJ2-1; D is unresolved. V was shortened by 3 bases and J by 7 bases, with 7 bases between the two germline ends. CDR1 is LNHDA and CDR2 is SQIVND in the germline V gene (reference sequence). This CDR3 is built from 12 residues. The CDR3 spells CASSMAPNEQFF. The CDR3 DNA reads TGTGCCAGTAGTATGGCTCCGAATGAGCAGTTCTTC.

The chain employs TRBV28 and TRBJ2-7, with 9 positions matching TRBD1. V was clipped by 10 bases and J by 2 bases; unmatched bases: 9. CDR1 and CDR2 from the germline V gene are MDHEN and SYDVKM. The CDR3 extends over 14 amino acids. The CDR3 region is CATFGGTGPYEQYF. For the CDR3, the DNA is TGTGCCACCTTCGGGGGGACAGGGCCCTACGAGCAGTACTTC.

The CDR3 spells CASSRTQQETQYF. The CDR3 bases are TGTGCCAGCAGTCGGACGCAGCAAGAGACCCAGTACTTC. This chain links TRBV28 with TRBJ2-5; the D is unclear. The V and J ends lost 5 bases and 2 bases respectively, with 9 bases between them. The CDR3 contains 13 residues. Germline V gene data show CDR1 as MDHEN and CDR2 as SYDVKM. The full variable domain, rest sourced from reference TRBV28 and TRBJ2-5, is DVKVTQSSRYLVKRTGEKVFLECVQDMDHENMFWYRQDPGLGLRLIYFSYDVKMKEKGDIPEGYSVSREKKERFSLILESASTNQTSMYLCASSRTQQETQYFGPGTRLLVL.

The chain carries TRBV5-1 and TRBJ2-7, with TRBD1 as a possible D gene (5 bases). CDR1 and CDR2 from the germline V gene are SGHRS and YFSETQ. The germline V and J ends were trimmed by 1 base and 3 bases, with 8 bases remaining between them. There are 13 residues in the CDR3. The DNA for the CDR3 is TGCGCCAGCAGCTTGAATCAGGGCTACGAGCAGTACTTC. Translation gives CASSLNQGYEQYF.

V usage is TRBV4-3 and J usage is TRBJ1-2, with D unclear. The CDR3 runs 11 residues. V lost 3 bases to trimming and J lost 6 bases, with 5 bases between them. In germline, CDR1 is LGHNA, CDR2 YSLEER. The CDR3 protein is CASSHRDGYTF. In nucleotides, the CDR3 is TGCGCCAGCAGCCATCGCGATGGCTACACCTTC.

The chain couples TRBV5-6 to TRBJ2-5; D remains ambiguous. Germline V gives CDR1 SGHDT, CDR2 YYEEEE. The CDR3 runs to 14 residues. Deletions cut 0 bases from V and 4 bases from J, with 10 bases between. The CDR3 reads CASSLDALTETQYF. The CDR3, as DNA: TGTGCCAGCAGCTTGGATGCCCTCACAGAGACCCAGTACTTC. The whole variable domain, remainder taken from reference TRBV5-6 and TRBJ2-5, is DAGVTQSPTHLIKTRGQQVTLRCSPKSGHDTVSWYQQALGQGPQFIFQYYEEEERQRGNFPDRFSGHQFPNYSSELNVNALLLGDSALYLCASSLDALTETQYFGPGTRLLVL.

The chain combines TRBV9 with TRBJ2-3; 13 bases map to TRBD2. The length of the CDR3 is 16 residues. Germline values: CDR1 SGDLS, CDR2 YYNGEE. V shed 4 bases and J 8 bases; nucleotides not matched to a gene: 10. The CDR3 here is CASSLRLAGGSGTQYF. As DNA, the CDR3 is TGTGCCAGCAGCTTAAGACTAGCGGGAGGATCGGGTACGCAGTATTTT. The full variable domain, rest sourced from reference TRBV9 and TRBJ2-3, is DSGVTQTPKHLITATGQRVTLRCSPRSGDLSVYWYQQSLDQGLQFLIQYYNGEERAKGNILERFSAQQFPDLHSELNLSSLELGDSALYFCASSLRLAGGSGTQYFGPGTRLTVL.

The chain joins TRBV2 to TRBJ1-2, with D possibly TRBD1 on 5 matching bases. V lost 6 bases and J lost 8, with 13 bases in between. The V gene's germline CDR1 is SNHLY and CDR2 FYNNEI. This CDR3 comprises 12 residues. Here the CDR3 DNA reads TGTGCCAGCAGCGTACAGGTTCGGGGCTACACCTTC. It is translated as CASSVQVRGYTF. The complete variable domain, with remaining parts taken from reference TRBV2 and TRBJ1-2, reads EPEVTQTPSHQVTQMGQEVILRCVPISNHLYFYWYRQILGQKVEFLVSFYNNEISEKSEIFDDQFSVERPDGSNFTLKIRSTKLEDSAMYFCASSVQVRGYTFGSGTRLTVV.

The sample holds one count of this clone. The V and J genes are TRBV2 and TRBJ2-7; D gene ambiguous. The germline V gene encodes CDR1 SNHLY and CDR2 FYNNEI. The V and J ends lost 1 base and 3 bases respectively, with 7 bases between them. The CDR3 runs 13 residues. CDR3 bases: TGTGCCAGCAGTGAAGGCCCTTTCTACGAGCAGTACTTC. Its protein is CASSEGPFYEQYF.